This entry describes one T cell receptor beta chain. Distinct nucleotide sequences in the sample also encode this CDR3. These data belong to a study of blood T cell repertoires in COVID-19. The wider study: Acute and convalescent COVID-19 samples came from the United States, Italy and Spain.

From germline, CDR1 is KGHSH and CDR2 LQKENI. V gave up 6 bases and J gave up 2 bases, with 11 bases separating them. The CDR3 runs to 14 residues. Original methodology: Nucleated cell number was recorded as an estimate derived from reference gene primer amplification. The assay was immunoSEQ multiplex PCR, and TCRdb's table has in-frame clones only and misses some. Clone size and V and J calls were adopted from that table, with D and trimming inferred from the DNA. The sample gives approximately 260,000 clones, 89% of which show up once; around 2.1% is in the top ten. The origin of this receptor is a man between 45 and 60 years old with acute or convalescent COVID-19. Sequencing used peripheral blood. The chain carries TRBV18 and TRBJ1-5; D perhaps matches TRBD1 (5 bases). This chain's CDR3 is CASSPQGGNQPQHF. DNA of the CDR3: TGTGCCAGCTCGCCTCAGGGTGGCAATCAGCCCCAGCATTTT.